A single sample is the source of the 23 T cell receptor beta chains below, sequenced in a study of regulatory T cells in long-lasting Graves disease. Time point described: newly diagnosed GD, antithyroid drugs for less than 3 months. RNA extracted from PBMCs served as the sequencing template. Combining iRepertoire HTBI primers with Arm-PCR of CDR3 regions, the authors built TCR beta libraries. TCRdb recomputed calls from the multiplex PCR reads with MiXCR, one row per CDR3 protein. This table holds about 330,000 distinct CDR3 sequences, 15% to 20% found once. The data were also submitted as part of a second study, on T cells in Graves' hyperthyroidism and ophthalmopathy.

This material consisted of peripheral blood mononuclear cells (PBMCs), taken at new diagnosis, from a patient treated with antithyroid drugs. The receptor source for this set is a woman aged 18-29 years with Graves disease.

The chain is built from TRBV29-1 and TRBJ2-3; the D is unclear. Germline lookup yields CDR1 SQVTM and CDR2 ANQGSEA. Between the trimmed V and J ends, which lost 3 bases and 3 bases, there was a span of 7 bases. The length of the CDR3 is 12 residues. The chain's CDR3 is CSVDTATDTQYF. CDR3 DNA sequence: TGCAGCGTTGATACAGCGACAGATACGCAGTATTTT.

The chain is built from TRBV11-2 and TRBJ1-5; 8 nucleotides align to TRBD1. Germline V gene data show CDR1 as SGHAT and CDR2 as FQNNGV. The CDR3 loop spans 16 amino acids. V lost 4 bases and J lost 3; bases outside the gene matches: 8. CDR3: CASSWGTGSFNQPQHF. The CDR3 DNA is TGTGCCAGCAGCTGGGGGACAGGAAGCTTCAATCAGCCCCAGCATTTT.

The chain uses TRBV6-5 and TRBJ1-1, with 7 bases aligning to TRBD1. Germline trimming cut 0 bases from V and 2 bases from J; bases unmatched to any gene: 3. CDR1 and CDR2 (germline): MNHEY, SVGAGI. CDR3 length: 15 amino acids. Written as DNA, the CDR3 is TGTGCCAGCAGTTACTCAGGGACAGCTAACACTGAAGCTTTCTTT. Amino acid sequence: CASSYSGTANTEAFF.

This clonotype appeared many times. This chain connects TRBV28 to TRBJ2-1; 10 positions agree with TRBD2. The J call may be faulty, since TRBJ2-5 better matches the DNA end. Looked up from germline, CDR1 is MDHEN and CDR2 is SYDVKM. This CDR3 is 16 amino acids long. In DNA, the CDR3 is TGTGCCAGCAGTTTATTCTTAGCGGGGGGCCTGGGGACCCAGTACTTC. Its protein is CASSLFLAGGLGTQYF.

This clonotype showed up many times. V usage is TRBV6-2 or TRBV6-3 and J usage is TRBJ2-3; TRBD2 aligns across 15 bases. Germline lookup yields CDR1 MNHEY and CDR2 SVGEGT. V was pared by 10 bases and J by 1 base, with 9 bases of the junction left unmatched. CDR3 size: 17 residues. The DNA of the CDR3 is TGTGCCACCAAGAGGACTAGCGGGGGGGCTGGCACAGATACGCAGTATTTT. Its protein is CATKRTSGGAGTDTQYF.

This clonotype appeared many times. CDR3 DNA: TGTGCCAGCAGCTTAGAATTAAACGGATTCCAAGAGACCCAGTACTTC. Its protein product is CASSLELNGFQETQYF. The chain has TRBV11-2 and TRBJ2-5; D unresolved. This CDR3 region has 16 residues. V lost 0 bases and J 1 base, leaving 12 bases between the germline ends. Germline CDR1 and CDR2: SGHAT and FQNNGV.

This clonotype was counted at least ten times. The V and J genes are TRBV5-8 and TRBJ2-7; weak D call: TRBD2 (6 bases). Trimming pared 5 bases from V and 0 bases from J, leaving 9 bases between. The CDR3 sequence is 13 residues long. Germline CDR1 and CDR2: SGHTS and YDEGEE. The CDR3 sequence is CASRVGGSYEQYF. DNA of the CDR3: TGTGCCAGCAGGGTCGGGGGCTCCTACGAGCAGTACTTC. Full variable domain (outside the CDR3, taken from reference TRBV5-8 and TRBJ2-7): EAGVTQSPTHLIKTRGQQATLRCSPISGHTSVYWYQQALGLGLQFLLWYDEGEERNRGNFPPRFSGRQFPNYSSELNVNALELEDSALYLCASRVGGSYEQYFGPGTRLTVT.

This clonotype was picked up many times. The chain uses TRBV6-5 and TRBJ2-7, with D perhaps TRBD1 (6 bases). This CDR3 is built from 14 residues. V was shortened by 4 bases and J by 3 bases, with 13 bases between the two germline ends. The V gene's germline CDR1 is MNHEY and CDR2 SVGAGI. This chain's CDR3 is CASSSVTGHYEQYF. CDR3 nucleotide sequence: TGTGCCAGCAGTTCCGTGACAGGCCACTACGAGCAGTACTTC.

This clonotype was found many times. V gene TRBV7-9 combines with J gene TRBJ2-7; D is unresolved. Germline lookup yields CDR1 SEHNR and CDR2 FQNEAQ (reference sequence). The length of the CDR3 is 13 residues. Trimming took 5 bases from V and 3 from J, leaving 11 bases between them. The CDR3 here is CASSTWDFYEQYF. Here the CDR3 DNA reads TGTGCCAGCAGCACCTGGGATTTCTACGAGCAGTACTTC. The full variable domain, rest sourced from reference TRBV7-9 and TRBJ2-7, is DTGVSQNPRHKITKRGQNVTFRCDPISEHNRLYWYRQTLGQGPEFLTYFQNEAQLEKSRLLSDRFSAERPKGSFSTLEIQRTEQGDSAMYLCASSTWDFYEQYFGPGTRLTVT.

The sample holds many counts of this clonotype. This chain links TRBV12-3 or TRBV12-4 with TRBJ2-3, with D unresolved. V was trimmed by 6 bases and J by 1 base, leaving 8 bases between them. CDR3 length: 13 amino acids. CDR3 in amino acids: CASRTDRTDTQYF. The CDR3 bases are TGTGCCAGCAGAACCGACCGCACAGATACGCAGTATTTT.

This clonotype occurred many times. CDR3 nucleotide sequence: TGTGCCAGCAGCCCCGACAGGGTCTCCTTGAGTGAGCAGTTCTTC. Its protein is CASSPDRVSLSEQFF. The rearrangement joins TRBV11-1 to TRBJ2-1, with 7 positions matching TRBD1. This CDR3 spans 15 amino acids. CDR1 is SGHAT and CDR2 is FQDESV in the germline V gene (reference sequence). Trimming took 5 bases from V and 9 from J; bases not matched to a gene: 13.

The genes are TRBV30 and TRBJ2-7; D possibly matches TRBD1 or TRBD2 (5 bases each). Between the trimmed V and J ends, which lost 1 base and 3 bases, there was a span of 19 bases. The germline V gene encodes CDR1 GTSNPN and CDR2 SVGIG (reference sequence). The CDR3 covers 16 residues. CDR3 in amino acids: CAWSGTGGSTLYEQYF. The DNA of the CDR3 is TGTGCCTGGAGTGGTACAGGAGGATCAACCCTCTACGAGCAGTACTTC.

This clonotype was observed a few times. The J gene is TRBJ2-3, the V gene TRBV24-1; weak D call: TRBD2 (6 bases). The germline gives CDR1 KGHDR, CDR2 SFDVKD. The CDR3 has 16 residues. V lost 7 bases and J lost 2, with 18 bases in between. The CDR3 bases are TGTGCCACCAGGGCCGGGACTCCTTGGGACACAGATACGCAGTATTTT. It codes for CATRAGTPWDTDTQYF.

This clonotype came up many times. This sequence joins TRBV18 and TRBJ1-1, with D possibly TRBD1 on 5 matching bases. Germline CDR1 reads KGHSH; CDR2 reads LQKENI. The CDR3 sequence is 15 residues long. Trimming removed 0 bases from V and 5 bases from J, with 13 bases in between. As DNA, the CDR3 is TGTGCCAGCTCACCACCTCATTCCCGGGGGACTGAAGCTTTCTTT. It codes for CASSPPHSRGTEAFF.

This clonotype has at least ten counts. This chain uses TRBV20-1 with TRBJ2-1; D remains unclear. The CDR3 extends over 13 amino acids. V lost 2 bases to trimming and J lost 3 bases, with 8 bases between them. CDR1 is DFQATT and CDR2 is SNEGSKA in the germline V gene (reference sequence). CDR3 loop: CSARLDYYNEQFF. The CDR3 region has the DNA TGCAGTGCTAGACTAGATTACTACAATGAGCAGTTCTTC.

The rearrangement joins TRBV5-1 to TRBJ2-1, with 7 bases identical to TRBD1. The V segment lost 1 base and the J segment 9 bases; nucleotides outside the gene matches: 10. This CDR3 contains 15 residues. Germline V gives CDR1 SGHRS, CDR2 YFSETQ. The CDR3 sequence is CASSLLTGDLGEQFF. In DNA form, the CDR3 reads TGCGCCAGCAGCTTGTTAACAGGGGATTTGGGTGAGCAGTTCTTC.

The chain combines TRBV5-1 with TRBJ1-2, with 9 bases matching TRBD1. Germline V gene lookup returns CDR1 SGHRS and CDR2 YFSETQ. J was trimmed by 2 bases and V by 0 bases; bases with no gene match: 5. This CDR3 contains 16 residues. CDR3 amino acids: CASSLGGTGRNYGYTF. The CDR3 bases are TGCGCCAGCAGCTTGGGTGGGACAGGGCGGAACTATGGCTACACCTTC.

In this sample, this clonotype turned up many times. This could be a read error, since a much larger clone is one nucleotide away. This rearrangement joins TRBV11-2 to TRBJ2-5; D not resolved. Trimming removed 0 bases at V and 4 bases at J, with 9 bases between. Germline loops: CDR1 SGHAT, CDR2 FQNNGV. The CDR3 has 14 amino acids. The CDR3 DNA is TGTGCCAGCAGCTTAGATAGACGAGGAGAGACCCAGTACTTC. As protein: CASSLDRRGETQYF.

Many counts were recorded for this clonotype. The V gene is TRBV27, the J gene TRBJ1-5; 10 nucleotides agree with TRBD1. Germline CDR1 reads MNHEY; CDR2 reads SMNVEV (reference sequence). CDR3 length: 14 residues. The V segment lost 5 bases and the J segment 5 bases; nucleotides outside the gene matches: 3. In nucleotides, the CDR3 is TGTGCCAGCAGTCCCGGGACAGGGGATCAGCCCCAGCATTTT. This codes for CASSPGTGDQPQHF.

This clonotype was detected a few times. Given a much more abundant clone one base away, this may be a read error. The chain has TRBV6-4 and TRBJ1-1; D not certain. From germline, CDR1 is MRHNA and CDR2 SNTAGT. The CDR3 covers 14 residues. The DNA for the CDR3 is TGTGCCAGCAGCAGCCGAGGGAAGTGGACTGAAGCTCTCTTT. Protein: CASSSRGKWTEALF.

This chain uses TRBV5-1 with TRBJ2-3; D assignment may be TRBD1 or TRBD2 (5 bases each). V was shortened by 0 bases and J by 2 bases, with 10 bases between the two germline ends. The germline V gene has CDR1 SGHRS and CDR2 YFSETQ. The CDR3 covers 15 residues. CDR3 amino acids: CASSLDGAITDTQYF. CDR3 DNA: TGCGCCAGCAGCTTGGACGGGGCTATCACAGATACGCAGTATTTT. Based on the CDR3 plus reference TRBV5-1 and TRBJ2-3, the full variable domain is KAGVTQTPRYLIKTRGQQVTLSCSPISGHRSVSWYQQTPGQGLQFLFEYFSETQRNKGNFPGRFSGRQFSNSRSEMNVSTLELGDSALYLCASSLDGAITDTQYFGPGTRLTVL.

This clonotype appeared many times. This rearrangement joins TRBV5-1 to TRBJ2-1; unclear D gene. Germline loops: CDR1 SGHRS, CDR2 YFSETQ. V was cut by 2 bases and J by 8 bases, with 8 bases left in between. CDR3 size: 12 residues. The CDR3 DNA sequence: TGCGCCAGCAGCTTTCCTTACGATGAGCAGTTCTTC. This sequence encodes CASSFPYDEQFF.

J is TRBJ2-3 and V is TRBV5-5, with unresolved D. Gene TRBJ2-5 matches the end of the DNA better, so the J call may be wrong. This CDR3 is 14 amino acids long. Germline lookup yields CDR1 SGHKS and CDR2 YYEKEE (reference sequence). CDR3 nucleotides: TGTGCCAGCAGCTTTTCGGGTCTTCGAGAGACCCAGTACTTC. Translated, it gives CASSFSGLRETQYF.